These 9 T cell receptor beta chains were sequenced from one sample in a study of T cells in Graves' hyperthyroidism and ophthalmopathy. Amplified TCR beta CDR3 regions came from RNA transcripts. Primed by the HTBI set, a first-round RT-PCR was run on the TCR CDR3. TCRdb reanalysed the multiplex PCR reads using MiXCR and keeps one entry per CDR3 protein. Of roughly 380,000 distinct CDR3 sequences detected, approximately 15% appear once; the ten largest clones hold less than 25%. Input material: blood. Receptor source: a man between 25 and 39 years old with Graves' hyperthyroidism that later progressed to Graves' ophthalmopathy.

This clonotype was seen more than once but under ten times. This chain uses TRBV7-2 with TRBJ2-7, with a weak D call TRBD1 (5 bases). The CDR3 totals 13 residues. Germline values: CDR1 SGHTA, CDR2 FQGNSA. The germline V and J ends were trimmed by 5 bases and 1 base, with 9 bases remaining between them. CDR3 nucleotides: TGTGCCAGCAGCCCGTGGACATCCTACGAGCAGTACTTC. Its protein product is CASSPWTSYEQYF.

In its sample, this clonotype was seen many times. The CDR3 nucleotides are TGCGCCAGCAGCTTGGGAGCGGATAACAATGAGCAGTTCTTC. The encoded protein is CASSLGADNNEQFF. This sequence joins TRBV5-1 and TRBJ2-1; D possibly corresponds to TRBD2 (5 bases). The CDR3 is made up of 14 amino acids. Trimming stripped 0 bases from V and 5 bases from J, with 9 bases between. Germline CDR1 SGHRS, CDR2 YFSETQ.

This clonotype appeared many times. The rearrangement joins TRBV14 to TRBJ1-2, with a weak D call TRBD1 (5 bases). V shed 3 bases and J shed 4 bases, with 9 bases lying between them. The CDR3 is made up of 13 amino acids. Germline assignment: CDR1 SGHDN and CDR2 FVKESK. The CDR3 nucleotides are TGTGCCAGCAGCCAGGGACTTGGCTATGGCTACACCTTC. It translates to CASSQGLGYGYTF.

In this sample, this clonotype turned up many times. The rearrangement uses TRBV11-3 and TRBJ2-5; TRBD2 matches at 15 bases. Germline CDR1 is SGHNT and CDR2 is YENEEA. Losses at the gene ends were 5 bases for V and 1 base for J; bases not matched to a gene: 17. This CDR3 has 21 residues. The CDR3 region has the DNA TGTGCCAGCAGCGACTTCTACATCCTCTCGGGACTAGCGGGGGGCCAAGAGACCCAGTACTTC. It encodes CASSDFYILSGLAGGQETQYF.

The table lists this clonotype with many counts. A read error is possible here, since a much larger clone lies one base away. This chain joins TRBV28 and TRBJ1-5; tentatively, D is TRBD1 (5 bases). The CDR3 length is 15 residues. CDR1 is MDHEN and CDR2 is SYDVKM in the germline V gene. CDR3 region: CANSSGVSGNQPQHF. CDR3 nucleotide sequence: TGTGCCAACAGTTCGGGGGTGTCTGGCAATCAGCCCCAGCATTTT.

The chain carries TRBV6-9 and TRBJ2-7, with 7 bases matching TRBD2. With V trimmed by 2 bases and J by 3 bases, 13 bases remained unmatched. This CDR3 contains 17 residues. CDR1 MNHGY and CDR2 SVAAGI come from the germline V gene. This chain's CDR3 is CASSYIRHREGFYEQYF. CDR3 DNA sequence: TGTGCCAGCAGTTATATAAGGCATAGGGAGGGCTTCTACGAGCAGTACTTC.

This chain uses TRBV16 with TRBJ1-6; 7 nucleotides agree with TRBD1. The J segment lost 0 bases and the V segment lost 2 bases, leaving 7 bases of the junction unmatched. The germline V gene encodes CDR1 KGHSY and CDR2 FQNENV. This CDR3 is built from 18 residues. The CDR3 nucleotides are TGTGCCAGCAGCCAAAACGACAGGGCTGGCTCCTATAATTCACCCCTCCACTTT. It codes for CASSQNDRAGSYNSPLHF.

This clonotype has ten or more counts. The chain joins TRBV20-1 to TRBJ2-1; TRBD1 is a possible D gene (5 bases). The V and J ends lost 0 bases and 3 bases respectively, with 9 bases between them. Germline assignment: CDR1 DFQATT and CDR2 SNEGSKA (reference sequence). This CDR3 is 14 amino acids long. CDR3 amino acids: CSARDQGIYNEQFF. CDR3 bases: TGCAGTGCTAGAGATCAGGGAATCTACAATGAGCAGTTCTTC.

In this sample, this clonotype turned up many times. The chain carries TRBV6-1 and TRBJ1-5, with 7 bases aligning to TRBD1. This CDR3 has 18 residues. Germline CDR1 MNHNS, CDR2 SASEGT. The trim removed 6 bases at V and 1 base at J, leaving 15 bases unmatched. DNA of the CDR3: TGTGCCAGCAGCATATTTGGCCAGGGCAGGGGGAGCAATCAGCCCCAGCATTTT. Protein product: CASSIFGQGRGSNQPQHF.